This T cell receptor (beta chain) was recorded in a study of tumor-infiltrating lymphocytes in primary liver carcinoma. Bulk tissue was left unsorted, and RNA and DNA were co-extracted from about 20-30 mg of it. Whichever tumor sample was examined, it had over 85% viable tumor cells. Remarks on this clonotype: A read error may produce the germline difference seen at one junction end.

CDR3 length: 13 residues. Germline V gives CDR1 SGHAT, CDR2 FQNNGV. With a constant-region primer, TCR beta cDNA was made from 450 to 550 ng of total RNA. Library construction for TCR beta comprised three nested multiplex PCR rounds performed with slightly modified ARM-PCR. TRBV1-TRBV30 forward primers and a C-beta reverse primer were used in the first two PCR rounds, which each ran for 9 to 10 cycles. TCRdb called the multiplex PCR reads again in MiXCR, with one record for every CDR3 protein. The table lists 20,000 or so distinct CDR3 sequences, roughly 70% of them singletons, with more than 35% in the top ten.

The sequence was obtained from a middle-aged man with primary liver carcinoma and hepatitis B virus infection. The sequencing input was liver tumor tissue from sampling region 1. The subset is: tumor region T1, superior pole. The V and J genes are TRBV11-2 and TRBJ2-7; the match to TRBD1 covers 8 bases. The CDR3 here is CASSSDSGGEQYF. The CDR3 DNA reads TGTGCCAGCAGCTCAGATTCAGGGGGCGAACAGTATTTC.